A selection of T cell receptor beta chains follows, all from one sample in a study of cytomegalovirus exposure and HLA in healthy donors. This table comes from immunoSEQ multiplex PCR, and its TCRdb copy is limited to in-frame clones, with some not included. The table records 130,000 to 150,000 clones, about four fifths of them present only once. Sample: PBMCs. These receptors were obtained from a middle-aged man in good health and CMV-seronegative. The CDR3 runs from the conserved cysteine through the conserved F or W. The D gene is left open where the match is weak. Clone size, where shown, is once, few, many, or a class for clones that have expanded.

J | V | D | size | CDR3 | DNA
TRBJ1-2 | TRBV23-1 | - | - | CASSLEASYGYTF | TGCGCCAGCAGTCTCGAGGCCAGCTATGGCTACACCTTC
TRBJ1-6 | TRBV6-6 | TRBD1 | - | CASTLDRVGNSPLHF | TGTGCCAGCACCCTCGACAGGGTGGGGAATTCACCCCTCCACTTT
TRBJ1-2 | TRBV6-5 | - | - | CASKQPGGVGGYTF | TGTGCCAGCAAACAGCCGGGGGGAGTGGGTGGCTACACCTTC
TRBJ1-6 | TRBV27 | - | - | CASSSDRRTNSPLHF | TGTGCCAGCAGTTCCGACAGGCGGACTAATTCACCCCTCCACTTT
TRBJ1-1 | TRBV7-9 | - | - | CASSPSGGRLYTEAFF | TGTGCCAGCAGCCCTTCCGGGGGGCGACTCTACACTGAAGCTTTCTTT
TRBJ2-7 | TRBV9 | TRBD2 | - | CASSEGGTSLYEQYF | TGTGCCAGCAGCGAGGGGGGGACTAGCCTCTACGAGCAGTACTTC
TRBJ2-3 | TRBV25-1 | - | - | CASSEPGSSTDTQYF | TGTGCCAGCAGTGAGCCCGGGTCCAGCACAGATACGCAGTATTTT
TRBJ2-1 | TRBV29-1 | TRBD1 | - | CSSGTGVYNEQFF | TGCAGCTCGGGGACAGGGGTTTACAATGAGCAGTTCTTC
TRBJ1-1 | TRBV7-2 | - | - | CASSRVVTNTEAFF | TGTGCCAGCAGCCGAGTAGTTACTAACACTGAAGCTTTCTTT
TRBJ2-3 | TRBV19 | TRBD2 | once | CASSIAGGLADTQYF | TGTGCCAGTAGTATAGCGGGGGGGCTGGCAGATACGCAGTATTTT
TRBJ2-7 | TRBV7-2 | - | - | CASGGGSPYEQYF | TGTGCCAGCGGAGGAGGGTCACCCTACGAGCAGTACTTC
TRBJ2-3 | TRBV11-2 | TRBD2 | - | CASSPVVTSGGTTDTQYF | TGTGCCAGCAGCCCTGTCGTTACTAGCGGGGGAACCACAGATACGCAGTATTTT
TRBJ1-5 | TRBV7-2 | TRBD1 | - | CASSGDSRNQPQHF | TGTGCCAGCAGCGGGGACAGCCGCAATCAGCCCCAGCATTTT
TRBJ2-7 | TRBV30 | TRBD1 | - | CAWTPGQGFSYEQYF | TGTGCCTGGACACCGGGACAGGGGTTTTCCTACGAGCAGTACTTC
TRBJ2-7 | TRBV6-1 | - | - | CASSEAITGSWPIEQYF | TGTGCCAGCAGTGAAGCTATTACCGGGTCCTGGCCTATCGAGCAGTACTTC
TRBJ2-1 | TRBV27 | TRBD2 | - | CASRRAGGRMTQFF | TGTGCCAGCCGAAGGGCGGGGGGGAGGATGACCCAGTTCTTC
TRBJ1-6 | TRBV5-6 | - | - | CASSPQAGGGTPLHF | TGTGCCAGCAGCCCCCAAGCCGGCGGGGGTACACCCCTCCACTTT
TRBJ2-5 | TRBV4-3 | TRBD1 | - | CASSPGTGRSETQYF | TGCGCCAGCAGCCCGGGGACAGGACGGTCAGAGACCCAGTACTTC
TRBJ1-1 | TRBV5-1 | - | - | CASSLRVNTEAFF | TGCGCCAGCAGCTTACGGGTGAACACTGAAGCTTTCTTT
TRBJ1-2 | TRBV9 | - | once | CASSVDSNYGYTF | TGTGCCAGCAGCGTAGACAGTAACTATGGCTACACCTTC
TRBJ1-1 | TRBV27 | - | - | CASSSHRLNTEAFF | TGTGCCAGCAGTTCCCACAGGTTGAACACTGAAGCTTTCTTT
TRBJ2-1 | TRBV7-2 | TRBD2 | - | CASSLAGTSGRKDEQFF | TGTGCCAGCAGCTTAGCCGGGACTAGCGGACGAAAGGATGAGCAGTTCTTC